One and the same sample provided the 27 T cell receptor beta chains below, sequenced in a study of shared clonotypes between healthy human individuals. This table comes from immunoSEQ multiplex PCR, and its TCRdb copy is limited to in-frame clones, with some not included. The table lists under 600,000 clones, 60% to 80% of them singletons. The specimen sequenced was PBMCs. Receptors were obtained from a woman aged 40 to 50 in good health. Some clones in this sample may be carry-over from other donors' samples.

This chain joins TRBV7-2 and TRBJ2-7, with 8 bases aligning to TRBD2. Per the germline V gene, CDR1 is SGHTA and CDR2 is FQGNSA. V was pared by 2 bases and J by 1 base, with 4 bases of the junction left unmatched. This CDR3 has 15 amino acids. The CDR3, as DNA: TGTGCCAGCAGCTTACTAGCGGGTCCTTCCTACGAGCAGTACTTC. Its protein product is CASSLLAGPSYEQYF.

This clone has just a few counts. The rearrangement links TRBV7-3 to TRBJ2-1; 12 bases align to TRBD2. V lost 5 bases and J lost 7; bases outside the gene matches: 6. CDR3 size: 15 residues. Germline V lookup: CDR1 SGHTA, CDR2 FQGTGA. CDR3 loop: CASSETGTSGNEQFF. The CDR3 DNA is TGTGCCAGCAGCGAGACCGGGACTAGCGGGAATGAGCAGTTCTTC.

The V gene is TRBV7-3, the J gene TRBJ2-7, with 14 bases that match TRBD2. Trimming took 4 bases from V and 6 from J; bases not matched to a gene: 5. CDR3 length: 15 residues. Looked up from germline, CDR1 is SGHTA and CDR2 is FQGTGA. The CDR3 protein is CASSSQGLAGAEQYF. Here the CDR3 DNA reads TGTGCCAGCAGCTCACAGGGACTAGCGGGAGCCGAGCAGTACTTC.

CDR3 coding DNA: TGTGCCAGCAGCTTAGCGGTGAGTAGCGGGAGAAATGAGCAGTTCTTC. Translating gives CASSLAVSSGRNEQFF. The genes are TRBV11-2 and TRBJ2-1, with 9 positions matching TRBD2. CDR1 and CDR2 from the germline V gene are SGHAT and FQNNGV. The CDR3 is 16 residues long. Trimming at V came to 1 base and at J to 7 bases, leaving 8 bases not matched to a gene.

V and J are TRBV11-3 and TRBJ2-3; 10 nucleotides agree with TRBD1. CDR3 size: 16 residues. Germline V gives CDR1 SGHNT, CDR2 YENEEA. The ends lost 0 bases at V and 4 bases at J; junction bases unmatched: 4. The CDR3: CASSLDPGTGADTQYF. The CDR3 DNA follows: TGTGCCAGCAGCTTAGACCCCGGGACAGGGGCAGATACGCAGTATTTT.

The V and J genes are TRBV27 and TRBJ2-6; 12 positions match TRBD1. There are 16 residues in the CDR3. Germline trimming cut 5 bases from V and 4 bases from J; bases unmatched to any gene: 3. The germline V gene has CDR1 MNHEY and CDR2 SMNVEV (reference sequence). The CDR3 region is CASSRDRGLGANVLTF. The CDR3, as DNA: TGTGCCAGCAGTAGGGACAGGGGGCTCGGGGCCAACGTCCTGACTTTC.

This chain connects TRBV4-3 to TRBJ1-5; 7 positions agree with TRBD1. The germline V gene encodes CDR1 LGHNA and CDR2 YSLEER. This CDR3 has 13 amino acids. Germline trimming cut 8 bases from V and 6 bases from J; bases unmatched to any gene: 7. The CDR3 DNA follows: TGCGCCAGCTCGCAGGGGGGGGGTCAGCCCCAGCATTTT. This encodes CASSQGGGQPQHF.

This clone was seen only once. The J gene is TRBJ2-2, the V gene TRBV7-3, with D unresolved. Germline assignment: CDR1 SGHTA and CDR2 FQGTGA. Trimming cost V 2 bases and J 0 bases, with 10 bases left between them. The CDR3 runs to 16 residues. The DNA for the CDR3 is TGTGCCAGCAGCTTAGGAGACCCGGCGAACACCGGGGAGCTGTTTTTT. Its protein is CASSLGDPANTGELFF.

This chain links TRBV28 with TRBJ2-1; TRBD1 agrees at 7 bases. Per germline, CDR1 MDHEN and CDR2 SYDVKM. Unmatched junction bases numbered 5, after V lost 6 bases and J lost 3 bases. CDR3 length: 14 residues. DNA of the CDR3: TGTGCCAGCAGCACAGGGGCCAACTACAATGAGCAGTTCTTC. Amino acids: CASSTGANYNEQFF.

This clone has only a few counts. CDR3 in amino acids: CSVELGYNEQFF. The CDR3 DNA is TGCAGCGTTGAACTGGGTTACAATGAGCAGTTCTTC. The chain uses TRBV29-1 and TRBJ2-1; D remains unclear. The CDR3 runs to 12 residues. Deletions cut 2 bases from V and 4 bases from J, with 6 bases between. Germline V gene sequence: CDR1 SQVTM, CDR2 ANQGSEA.

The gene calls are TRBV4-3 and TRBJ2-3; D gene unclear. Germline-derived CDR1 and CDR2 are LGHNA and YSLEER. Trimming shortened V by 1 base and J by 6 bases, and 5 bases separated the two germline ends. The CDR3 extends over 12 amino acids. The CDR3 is CASSQASDTQYF. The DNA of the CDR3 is TGCGCCAGCAGCCAAGCGAGCGATACGCAGTATTTT.

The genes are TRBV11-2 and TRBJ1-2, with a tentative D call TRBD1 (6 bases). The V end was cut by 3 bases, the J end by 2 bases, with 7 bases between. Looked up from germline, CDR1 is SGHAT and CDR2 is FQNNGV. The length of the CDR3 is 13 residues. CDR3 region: CASSFGQNYGYTF. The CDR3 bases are TGTGCCAGCAGCTTTGGACAGAACTATGGCTACACCTTC.

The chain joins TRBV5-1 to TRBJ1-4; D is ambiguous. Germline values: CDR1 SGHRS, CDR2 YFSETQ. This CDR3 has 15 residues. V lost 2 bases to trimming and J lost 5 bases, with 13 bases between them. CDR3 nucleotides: TGCGCCAGCAGCTTTACGGGCCCCGGCAATGAAAAACTGTTTTTT. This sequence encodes CASSFTGPGNEKLFF.

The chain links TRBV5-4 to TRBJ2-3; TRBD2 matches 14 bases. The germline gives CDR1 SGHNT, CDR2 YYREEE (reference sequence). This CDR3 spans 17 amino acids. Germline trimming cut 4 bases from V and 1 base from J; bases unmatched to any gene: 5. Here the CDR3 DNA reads TGTGCCAGCAGCGAGACTAGCGGGAGGGCGGGCACAGATACGCAGTATTTT. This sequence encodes CASSETSGRAGTDTQYF.

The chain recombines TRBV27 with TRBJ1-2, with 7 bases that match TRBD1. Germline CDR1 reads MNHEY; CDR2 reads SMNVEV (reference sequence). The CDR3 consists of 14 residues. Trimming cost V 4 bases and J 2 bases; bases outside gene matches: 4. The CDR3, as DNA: TGTGCCAGCAGTTGGGACAGAGGAAACTATGGCTACACCTTC. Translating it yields CASSWDRGNYGYTF.

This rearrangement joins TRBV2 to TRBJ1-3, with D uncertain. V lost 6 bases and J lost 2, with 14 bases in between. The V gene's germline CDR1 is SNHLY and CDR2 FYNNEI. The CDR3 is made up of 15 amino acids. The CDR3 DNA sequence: TGTGCCAGCAGGGAGTTGGAGGAGGCTGGAAACACCATATATTTT. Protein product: CASRELEEAGNTIYF.

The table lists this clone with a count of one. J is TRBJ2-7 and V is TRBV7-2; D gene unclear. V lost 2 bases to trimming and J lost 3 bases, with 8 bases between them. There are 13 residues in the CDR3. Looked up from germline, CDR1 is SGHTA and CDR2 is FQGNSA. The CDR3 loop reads CASSLSGVYEQYF. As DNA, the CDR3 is TGTGCCAGCAGCTTATCGGGCGTCTACGAGCAGTACTTC.

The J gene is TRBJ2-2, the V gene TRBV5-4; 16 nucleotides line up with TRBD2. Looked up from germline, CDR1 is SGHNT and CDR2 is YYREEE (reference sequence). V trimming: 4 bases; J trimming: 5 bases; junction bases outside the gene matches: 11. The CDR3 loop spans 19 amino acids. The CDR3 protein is CASSPGGLAGGPQTGELFF. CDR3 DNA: TGTGCCAGCAGCCCGGGGGGACTAGCGGGAGGGCCGCAAACCGGGGAGCTGTTTTTT.

For the CDR3, the DNA is TGTGCCAGCAGCCTAGCGGGAGGAGACGAAGAGACCCAGTACTTC. Translating gives CASSLAGGDEETQYF. The chain is built from TRBV4-2 and TRBJ2-5; 10 bases are shared with TRBD2. Germline loops: CDR1 LGHNA, CDR2 YNFKEQ. The CDR3 is 15 residues long. V lost 4 bases to trimming and J lost 3 bases; unmatched junction nucleotides: 5.

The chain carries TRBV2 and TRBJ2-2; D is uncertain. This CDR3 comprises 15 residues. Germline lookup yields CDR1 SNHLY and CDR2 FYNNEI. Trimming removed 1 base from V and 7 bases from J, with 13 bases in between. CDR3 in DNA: TGTGCCAGCAGTGAAGGTAGAGGTAGGAACGGGGAGCTGTTTTTT. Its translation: CASSEGRGRNGELFF.

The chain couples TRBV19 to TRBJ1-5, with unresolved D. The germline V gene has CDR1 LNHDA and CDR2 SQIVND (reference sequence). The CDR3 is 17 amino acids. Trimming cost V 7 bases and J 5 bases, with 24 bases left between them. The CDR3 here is CASKDRRSPLEYQPQHF. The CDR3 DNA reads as TGTGCCAGTAAGGACCGGCGGTCCCCTCTGGAGTATCAGCCCCAGCATTTT.

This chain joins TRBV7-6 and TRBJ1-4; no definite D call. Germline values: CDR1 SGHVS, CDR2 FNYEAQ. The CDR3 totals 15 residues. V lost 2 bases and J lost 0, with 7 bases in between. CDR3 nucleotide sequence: TGTGCCAGCAGCTTATGGCTAGCAACTAATGAAAAACTGTTTTTT. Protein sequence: CASSLWLATNEKLFF.

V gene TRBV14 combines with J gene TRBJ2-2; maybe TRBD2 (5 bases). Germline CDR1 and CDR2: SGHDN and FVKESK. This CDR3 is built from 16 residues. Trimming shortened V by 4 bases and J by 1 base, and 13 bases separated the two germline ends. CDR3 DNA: TGTGCCAGCAGCCGGACTCGGCAAATGAACACCGGGGAGCTGTTTTTT. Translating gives CASSRTRQMNTGELFF.

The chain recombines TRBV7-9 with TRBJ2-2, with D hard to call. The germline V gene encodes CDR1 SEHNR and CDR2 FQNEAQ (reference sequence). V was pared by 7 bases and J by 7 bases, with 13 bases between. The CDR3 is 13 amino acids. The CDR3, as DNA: TGTGCCAGCACCTCGGTGTCCAACGGGGAGCTGTTTTTT. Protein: CASTSVSNGELFF. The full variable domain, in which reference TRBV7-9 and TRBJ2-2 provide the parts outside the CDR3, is DTGVSQNPRHKITKRGQNVTFRCDPISEHNRLYWYRQTLGQGPEFLTYFQNEAQLEKSRLLSDRFSAERPKGSFSTLEIQRTEQGDSAMYLCASTSVSNGELFFGEGSRLTVL.

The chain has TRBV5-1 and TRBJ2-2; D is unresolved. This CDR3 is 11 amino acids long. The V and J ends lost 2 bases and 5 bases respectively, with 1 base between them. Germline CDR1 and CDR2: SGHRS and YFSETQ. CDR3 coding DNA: TGCGCCAGCAGCTTTACCGGGGAGCTGTTTTTT. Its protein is CASSFTGELFF.

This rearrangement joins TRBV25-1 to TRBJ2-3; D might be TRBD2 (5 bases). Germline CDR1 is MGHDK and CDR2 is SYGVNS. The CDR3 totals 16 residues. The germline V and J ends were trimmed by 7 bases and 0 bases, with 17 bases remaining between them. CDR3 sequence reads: CASNRGESLSTDTQYF. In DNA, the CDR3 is TGTGCCAGCAACCGTGGGGAGTCGCTTAGCACAGATACGCAGTATTTT.

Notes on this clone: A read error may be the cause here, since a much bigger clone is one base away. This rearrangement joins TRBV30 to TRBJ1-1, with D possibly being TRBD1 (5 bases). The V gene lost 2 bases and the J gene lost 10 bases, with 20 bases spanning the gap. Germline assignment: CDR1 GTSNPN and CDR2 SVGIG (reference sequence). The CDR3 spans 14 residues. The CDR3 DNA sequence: TGTGCCTGGAGTCCCATAAGGGGCACAGCTGGAGCTTTCTTT. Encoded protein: CAWSPIRGTAGAFF.